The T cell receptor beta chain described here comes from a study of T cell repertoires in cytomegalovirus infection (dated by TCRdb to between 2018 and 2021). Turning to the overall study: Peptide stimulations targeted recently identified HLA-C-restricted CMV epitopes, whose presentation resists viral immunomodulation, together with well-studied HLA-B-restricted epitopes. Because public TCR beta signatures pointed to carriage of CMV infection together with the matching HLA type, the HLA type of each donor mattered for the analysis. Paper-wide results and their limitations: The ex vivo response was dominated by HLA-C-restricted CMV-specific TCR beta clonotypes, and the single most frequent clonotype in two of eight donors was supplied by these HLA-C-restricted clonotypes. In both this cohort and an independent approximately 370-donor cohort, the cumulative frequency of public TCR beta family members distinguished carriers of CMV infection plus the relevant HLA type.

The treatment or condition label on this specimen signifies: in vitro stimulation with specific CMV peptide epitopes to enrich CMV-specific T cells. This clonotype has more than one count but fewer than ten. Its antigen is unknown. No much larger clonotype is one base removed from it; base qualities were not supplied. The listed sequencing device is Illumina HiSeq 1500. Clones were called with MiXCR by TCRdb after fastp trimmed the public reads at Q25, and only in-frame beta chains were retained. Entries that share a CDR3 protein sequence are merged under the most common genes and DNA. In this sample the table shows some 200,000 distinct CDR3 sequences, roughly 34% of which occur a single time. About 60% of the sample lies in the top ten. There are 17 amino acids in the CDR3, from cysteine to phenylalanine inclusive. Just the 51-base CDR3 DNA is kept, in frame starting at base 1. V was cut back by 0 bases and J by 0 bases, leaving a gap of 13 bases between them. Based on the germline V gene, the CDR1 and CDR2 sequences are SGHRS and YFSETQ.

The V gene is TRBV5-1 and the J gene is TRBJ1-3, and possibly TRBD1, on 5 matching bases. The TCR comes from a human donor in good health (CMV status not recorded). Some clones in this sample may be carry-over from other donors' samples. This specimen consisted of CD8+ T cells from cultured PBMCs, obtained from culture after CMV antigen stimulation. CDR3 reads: CASSLGGLRYSGNTIYF. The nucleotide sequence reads TGCGCCAGCAGCTTGGGGGGACTTCGATACTCTGGAAACACCATATATTTT.